The T cell receptor (beta chain) under discussion was sequenced for a study of T cell responses to AZD1222 COVID-19 vaccine. In germline, CDR1 is DFQATT, CDR2 SNEGSKA (reference sequence). V was pared by 3 bases and J by 5 bases, with 7 bases between. The CDR3 spans 11 residues. Study conclusions and caveats: The donor cohort was predominantly white British with a female majority, and clonal diversity may have been underestimated.

Using immunoSEQ multiplex PCR, the repertoire was profiled, and TCRdb retains in-frame clones only, with some absent. Of 120,000 or so clones in the sample, 70% to 85% were seen once. Points on this clone: No antigen is known for it.

V gene TRBV20-1 combines with J gene TRBJ2-5; D possibly corresponds to TRBD2 (5 bases). The origin of this receptor is an adult in good health. The sequencing used peripheral blood, collected on day 0 of AZD1222 vaccination. CDR3 amino acids: CSASGEETQYF. The CDR3 DNA reads TGCAGTGCTAGCGGGGAGGAGACCCAGTACTTC.